This TCR beta chain stems from a study of blood T cell repertoires in COVID-19. The CDR3 spans 18 residues. Germline CDR1 is SGHDN and CDR2 is FVKESK. Trimming took 0 bases from V and 0 from J; bases not matched to a gene: 10. The method was immunoSEQ multiplex PCR; TCRdb's version includes in-frame clones alone and lacks a portion of them. Of over 150,000 clones in the sample, approximately 80% were seen once. The sample taken for sequencing was peripheral blood. This receptor was identified in a woman aged 55-70 years with COVID-19, enrolled during active disease. The chain employs TRBV14 and TRBJ2-5, with 7 bases that match TRBD1. The CDR3: CASSQDRPGQRYQETQYF. CDR3 nucleotides: TGTGCCAGCAGCCAAGATCGCCCGGGACAGAGGTACCAAGAGACCCAGTACTTC.